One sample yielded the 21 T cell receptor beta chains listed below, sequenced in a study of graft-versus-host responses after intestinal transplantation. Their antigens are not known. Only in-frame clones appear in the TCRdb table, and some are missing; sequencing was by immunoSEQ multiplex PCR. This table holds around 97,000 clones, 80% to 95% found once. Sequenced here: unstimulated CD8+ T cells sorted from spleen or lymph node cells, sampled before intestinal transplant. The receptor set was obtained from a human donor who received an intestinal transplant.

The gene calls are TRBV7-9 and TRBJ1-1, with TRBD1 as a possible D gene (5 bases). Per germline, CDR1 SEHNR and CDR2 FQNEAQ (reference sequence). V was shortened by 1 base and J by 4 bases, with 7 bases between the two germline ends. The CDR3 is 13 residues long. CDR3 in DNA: TGTGCCAGCAGCTTAGGGGGGACCACTGAAGCTTTCTTT. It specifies CASSLGGTTEAFF.

Written as DNA, the CDR3 is TGTGCCAGCAGCCCTTCCCCGGACGGAAATGGCTACACCTTC. It specifies CASSPSPDGNGYTF. The chain couples TRBV14 to TRBJ1-2, with unresolved D. V dropped 4 bases and J dropped 6 bases, with 15 bases sitting between them. CDR1 is SGHDN, CDR2 FVKESK, per germline. This CDR3 has 14 residues.

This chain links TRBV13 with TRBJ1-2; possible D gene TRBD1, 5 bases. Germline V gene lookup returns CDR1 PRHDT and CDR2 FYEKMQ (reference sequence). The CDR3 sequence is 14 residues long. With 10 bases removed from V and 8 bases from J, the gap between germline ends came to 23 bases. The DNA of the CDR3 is TGTGCCACTAGCCCCCCGGGACTCGGGAGCGGCTACACCTTC. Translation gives CATSPPGLGSGYTF.

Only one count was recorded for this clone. This CDR3 is CASSPLAQNTGELFF. CDR3 DNA: TGTGCCAGCAGCCCACTAGCGCAGAACACCGGGGAGCTGTTTTTT. The V and J genes are TRBV6-5 and TRBJ2-2, with 7 bases lining up with TRBD2. Trimming cost V 6 bases and J 1 base; bases outside gene matches: 5. Per the germline V gene, CDR1 is MNHEY and CDR2 is SVGAGI. CDR3 length equals 15 residues.

DNA of the CDR3: TGTGCCACCAGCAGAGAGTTATCTAGCATTGATGAGCAGTTCTTC. It is translated as CATSRELSSIDEQFF. This sequence joins TRBV15 and TRBJ2-1; possibly TRBD2 for D (5 bases). Trimming cost V 0 bases and J 8 bases, with 14 bases left between them. Looked up from germline, CDR1 is LNHNV and CDR2 is YYDKDF (reference sequence). CDR3 size: 15 residues.

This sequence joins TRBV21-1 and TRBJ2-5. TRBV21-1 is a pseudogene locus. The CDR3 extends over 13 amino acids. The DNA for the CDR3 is TGTGCCAGGAGGCTTGGGGTCCAAGAGACCCAGTACTTC. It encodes CARRLGVQETQYF.

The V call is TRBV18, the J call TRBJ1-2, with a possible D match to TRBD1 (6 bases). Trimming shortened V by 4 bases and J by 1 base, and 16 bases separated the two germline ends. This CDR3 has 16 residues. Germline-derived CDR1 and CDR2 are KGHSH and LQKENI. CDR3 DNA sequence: TGTGCCAGCTCACTAACCCAGGGGAACGGTAACTATGGCTACACCTTC. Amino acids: CASSLTQGNGNYGYTF.

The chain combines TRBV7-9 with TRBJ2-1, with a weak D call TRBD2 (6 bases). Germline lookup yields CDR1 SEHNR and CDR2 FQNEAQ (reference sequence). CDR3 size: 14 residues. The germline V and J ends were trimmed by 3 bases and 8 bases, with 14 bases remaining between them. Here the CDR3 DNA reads TGTGCCAGCAGCTTCGGAGGGGAAGTTTATGAGCAGTTCTTC. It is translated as CASSFGGEVYEQFF.

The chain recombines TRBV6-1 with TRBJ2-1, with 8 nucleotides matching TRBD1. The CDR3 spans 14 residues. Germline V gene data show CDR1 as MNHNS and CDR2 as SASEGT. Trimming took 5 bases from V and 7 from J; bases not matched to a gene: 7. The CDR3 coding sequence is TGTGCCAGCAGTCCGCGGACAGGGAGGAATGAGCAGTTCTTC. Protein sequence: CASSPRTGRNEQFF.

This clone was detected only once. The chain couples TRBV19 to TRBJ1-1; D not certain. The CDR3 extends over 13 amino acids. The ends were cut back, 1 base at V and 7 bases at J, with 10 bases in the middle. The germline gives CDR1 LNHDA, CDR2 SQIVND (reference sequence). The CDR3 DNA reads TGTGCCAGTAGTATAGGGCTGGGGAATGAAGCTTTCTTT. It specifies CASSIGLGNEAFF.

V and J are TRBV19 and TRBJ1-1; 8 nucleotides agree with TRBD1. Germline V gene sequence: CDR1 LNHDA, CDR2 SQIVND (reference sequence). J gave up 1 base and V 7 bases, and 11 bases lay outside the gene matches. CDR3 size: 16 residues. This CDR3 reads CASTSLPGQANTEAFF. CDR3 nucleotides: TGTGCCAGTACCTCGCTGCCGGGACAGGCGAACACTGAAGCTTTCTTT.

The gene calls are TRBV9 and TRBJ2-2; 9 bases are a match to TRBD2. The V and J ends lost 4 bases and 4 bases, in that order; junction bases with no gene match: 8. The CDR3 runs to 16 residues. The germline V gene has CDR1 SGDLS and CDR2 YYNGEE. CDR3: CASSTSAGGVTGELFF. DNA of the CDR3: TGTGCCAGCAGCACCTCCGCGGGGGGGGTCACCGGGGAGCTGTTTTTT.

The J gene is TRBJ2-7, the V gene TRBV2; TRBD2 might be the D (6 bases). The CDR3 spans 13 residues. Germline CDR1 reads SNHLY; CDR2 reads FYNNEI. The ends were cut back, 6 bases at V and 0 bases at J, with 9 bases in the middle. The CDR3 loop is CASRGTPSYEQYF. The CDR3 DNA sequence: TGTGCCAGCAGGGGGACTCCCTCCTACGAGCAGTACTTC.

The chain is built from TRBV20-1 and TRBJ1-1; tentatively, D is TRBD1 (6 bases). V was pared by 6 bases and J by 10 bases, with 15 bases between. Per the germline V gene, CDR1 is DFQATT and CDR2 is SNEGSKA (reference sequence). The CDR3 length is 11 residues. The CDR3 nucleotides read TGCAGTGCACGGTTGACAGGCGGAGCTTTCTTT. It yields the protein CSARLTGGAFF.

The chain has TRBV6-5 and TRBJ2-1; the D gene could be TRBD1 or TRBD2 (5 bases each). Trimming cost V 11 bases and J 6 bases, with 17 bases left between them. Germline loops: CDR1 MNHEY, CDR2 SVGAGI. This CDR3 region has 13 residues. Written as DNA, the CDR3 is TGTGCCGCCCACGACGGGACCATCAATGAGCAGTTCTTC. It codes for CAAHDGTINEQFF.

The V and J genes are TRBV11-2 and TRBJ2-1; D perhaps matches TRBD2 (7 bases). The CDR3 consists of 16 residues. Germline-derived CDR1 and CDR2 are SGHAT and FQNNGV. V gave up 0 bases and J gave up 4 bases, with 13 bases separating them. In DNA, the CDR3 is TGTGCCAGCAGCTTAGAAGGCGGGGGCGCGTACAATGAGCAGTTCTTC. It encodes CASSLEGGGAYNEQFF.

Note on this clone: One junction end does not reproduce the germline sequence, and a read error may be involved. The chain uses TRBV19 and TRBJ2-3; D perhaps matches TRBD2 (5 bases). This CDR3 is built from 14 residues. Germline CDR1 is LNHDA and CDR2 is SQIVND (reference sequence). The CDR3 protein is CASGITGSTDTQYF. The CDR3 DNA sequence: TGTGCCAGTGGTATAACGGGAAGCACAGATACGCAGTATTTT.

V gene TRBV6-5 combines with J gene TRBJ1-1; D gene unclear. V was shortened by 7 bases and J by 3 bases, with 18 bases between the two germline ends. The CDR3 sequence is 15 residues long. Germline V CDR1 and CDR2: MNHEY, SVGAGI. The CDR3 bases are TGTGCCAGCACCCTATCCCGGGGAAGAGACACTGAAGCTTTCTTT. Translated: CASTLSRGRDTEAFF.

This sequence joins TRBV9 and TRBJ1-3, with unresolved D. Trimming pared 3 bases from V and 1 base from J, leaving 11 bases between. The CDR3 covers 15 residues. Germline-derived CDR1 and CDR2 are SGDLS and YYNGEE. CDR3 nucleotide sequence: TGTGCCAGCAGCGCCCCATTCACGTCTGGAAACACCATATATTTT. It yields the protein CASSAPFTSGNTIYF.

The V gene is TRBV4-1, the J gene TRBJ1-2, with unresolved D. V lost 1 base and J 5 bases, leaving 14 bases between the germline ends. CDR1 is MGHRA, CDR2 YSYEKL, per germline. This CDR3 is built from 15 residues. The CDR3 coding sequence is TGCGCCAGCAGCCAAGTGGTGCCGGAATTTTATGGCTACACCTTC. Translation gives CASSQVVPEFYGYTF.

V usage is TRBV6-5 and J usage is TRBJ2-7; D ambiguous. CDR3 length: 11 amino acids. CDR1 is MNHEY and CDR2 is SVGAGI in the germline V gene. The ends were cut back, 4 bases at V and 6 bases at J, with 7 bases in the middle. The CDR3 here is CASSFLGEQYF. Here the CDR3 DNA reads TGTGCCAGCAGTTTCCTCGGCGAGCAGTACTTC.